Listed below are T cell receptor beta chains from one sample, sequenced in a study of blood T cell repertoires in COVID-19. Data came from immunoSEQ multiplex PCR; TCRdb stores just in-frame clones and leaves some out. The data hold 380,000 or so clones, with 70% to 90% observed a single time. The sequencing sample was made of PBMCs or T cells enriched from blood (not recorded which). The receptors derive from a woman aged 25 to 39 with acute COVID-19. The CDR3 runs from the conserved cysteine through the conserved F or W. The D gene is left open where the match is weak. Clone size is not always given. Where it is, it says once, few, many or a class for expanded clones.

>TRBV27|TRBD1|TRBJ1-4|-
CASSLYGNPGQGGHEKLFF
TGTGCCAGCAGTTTATATGGCAATCCGGGACAGGGAGGGCATGAAAAACTGTTTTTT
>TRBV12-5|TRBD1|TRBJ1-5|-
CASVLGSAGGRQPQHF
TGTGCTAGTGTCCTAGGGTCAGCAGGGGGCAGGCAGCCCCAGCATTTT
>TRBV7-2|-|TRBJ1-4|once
CASSLSGGRSNEKLFF
TGTGCCAGCAGCTTATCGGGGGGGAGGTCTAATGAAAAACTGTTTTTT
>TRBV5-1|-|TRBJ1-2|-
CASSEGRGGYGYTF
TGCGCCAGCAGCGAGGGACGCGGGGGATATGGCTACACCTTC
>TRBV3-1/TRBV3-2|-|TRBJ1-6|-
CASSLDSRSYNSPLHF
TGTGCCAGCAGCCTTGACAGCCGCTCCTATAATTCACCCCTCCACTTT
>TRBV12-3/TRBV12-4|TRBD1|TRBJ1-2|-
CASSLNRGIGYTF
TGTGCCAGCAGTTTAAACAGGGGGATTGGCTACACCTTC
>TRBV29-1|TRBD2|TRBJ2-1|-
CSVRTSGGAGYNEQFF
TGCAGCGTTAGGACTAGCGGGGGGGCTGGCTACAATGAGCAGTTCTTC
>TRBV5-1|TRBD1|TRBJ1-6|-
CASSLDRGNSPLHF
TGCGCCAGCAGCTTGGACAGGGGCAATTCACCCCTCCACTTT
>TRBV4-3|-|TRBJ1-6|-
CASSQAASGYNSPLHF
TGCGCCAGCAGCCAAGCGGCGTCAGGTTATAATTCACCCCTCCACTTT
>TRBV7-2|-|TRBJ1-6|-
CASTFSGPGSPLHF
TGTGCCAGCACCTTTAGTGGGCCGGGGTCACCCCTCCACTTT
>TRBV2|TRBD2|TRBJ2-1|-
CASSDSLRGGHDEQFF
TGTGCCAGCAGTGATTCGTTGCGGGGGGGCCACGATGAGCAGTTCTTC
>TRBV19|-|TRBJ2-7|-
CASSMSQGIGSYEQYF
TGTGCCAGTAGTATGAGCCAGGGAATAGGTTCCTACGAGCAGTACTTC
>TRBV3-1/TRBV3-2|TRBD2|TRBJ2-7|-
CASRRTSGGEYEQYF
TGTGCCAGCAGGCGGACTAGCGGGGGTGAATACGAGCAGTACTTC
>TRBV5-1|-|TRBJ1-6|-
CASSLGENNSPLHF
TGCGCCAGCAGCTTGGGGGAGAATAATTCACCCCTCCACTTT
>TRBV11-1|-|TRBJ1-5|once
CASSLGGHANQPQHF
TGTGCCAGCAGCTTAGGGGGACACGCTAATCAGCCCCAGCATTTT
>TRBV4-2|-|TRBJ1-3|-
CASSQELFRTASSGNTIYF
TGTGCCAGCAGCCAAGAGCTATTCAGGACAGCGTCCTCTGGAAACACCATATATTTT
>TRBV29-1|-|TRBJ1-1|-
CSVEGGRGSGAFF
TGCAGCGTTGAAGGGGGCAGGGGATCAGGCGCTTTCTTT
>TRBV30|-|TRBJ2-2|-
CAWRGGINTGELFF
TGTGCCTGGAGGGGCGGGATTAACACCGGGGAGCTGTTTTTT
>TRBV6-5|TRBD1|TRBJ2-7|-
CASLGGQGVGEQYF
TGTGCCAGCCTGGGGGGACAGGGAGTCGGCGAGCAGTACTTC
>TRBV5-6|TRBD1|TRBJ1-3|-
CASSLRDSARHTIYF
TGTGCCAGCAGCTTGAGGGACAGTGCGCGGCACACCATATATTTT
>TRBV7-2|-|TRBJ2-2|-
CASSFTVNTGELFF
TGTGCCAGCAGCTTCACAGTTAACACCGGGGAGCTGTTTTTT
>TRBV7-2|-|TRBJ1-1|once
CASRGREGWTEAFF
TGTGCCAGCAGAGGCCGGGAGGGGTGGACTGAAGCTTTCTTT
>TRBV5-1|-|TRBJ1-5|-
CASLTRVFGYSNQPQHF
TGCGCCAGTCTAACGAGGGTTTTCGGGTATAGCAATCAGCCCCAGCATTTT
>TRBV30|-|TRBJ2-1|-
CAWTGNNEQFF
TGTGCCTGGACAGGAAACAATGAGCAGTTCTTC
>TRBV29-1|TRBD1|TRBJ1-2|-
CSVEVVGTGAIYGYTF
TGCAGCGTTGAAGTGGTTGGGACAGGGGCTATCTATGGCTACACCTTC
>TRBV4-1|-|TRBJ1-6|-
CASSPPEDRINSPLHF
TGCGCCAGCAGCCCGCCTGAAGACAGAATTAATTCACCCCTCCACTTT
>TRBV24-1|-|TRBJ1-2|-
CATSDQTGFGGYTF
TGTGCCACCAGTGATCAAACAGGGTTCGGCGGCTACACCTTC
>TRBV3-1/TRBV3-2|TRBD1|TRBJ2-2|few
CASSQAGGALSGELFF
TGTGCCAGCAGCCAAGCAGGGGGCGCTCTGTCCGGGGAGCTGTTTTTT
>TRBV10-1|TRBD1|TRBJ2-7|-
CASSKIGTGPPYEQYF
TGCGCCAGCAGTAAGATTGGGACAGGCCCCCCCTACGAGCAGTACTTC
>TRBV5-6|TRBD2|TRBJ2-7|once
CASSQTSLEQYF
TGTGCCAGCAGCCAGACTAGCCTTGAGCAGTACTTC
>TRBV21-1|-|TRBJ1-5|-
CASSKGPGQPDSNQPQHF
TGTGCCAGCAGCAAGGGGCCAGGACAGCCTGATAGCAATCAGCCCCAGCATTTT
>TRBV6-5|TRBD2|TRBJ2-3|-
CASSPDGRDADTQYF
TGTGCCAGCAGCCCCGATGGGAGGGACGCAGATACGCAGTATTTT
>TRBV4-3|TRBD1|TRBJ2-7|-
CASSLTGTGFYEQYF
TGCGCCAGCAGCCTCACCGGGACAGGGTTTTACGAGCAGTACTTC
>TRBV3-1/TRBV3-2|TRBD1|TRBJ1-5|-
CASSQAGGGLNQPQHF
TGTGCCAGCAGCCAAGCAGGAGGGGGCCTTAATCAGCCCCAGCATTTT
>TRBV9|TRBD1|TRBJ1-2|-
CASSVSLSGTGPNYGYTF
TGTGCCAGCAGCGTAAGTCTATCCGGGACAGGGCCCAACTATGGCTACACCTTC
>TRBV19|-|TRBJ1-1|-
CASSIRALNTEAFF
TGTGCCAGTAGTATACGCGCTTTGAACACTGAAGCTTTCTTT
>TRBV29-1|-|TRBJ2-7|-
CSVESYEQYF
TGCAGCGTGGAGAGCTACGAGCAGTACTTC
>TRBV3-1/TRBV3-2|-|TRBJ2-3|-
CASSQDVLLVGQYF
TGTGCCAGCAGCCAAGATGTATTACTAGTCGGGCAGTATTTT
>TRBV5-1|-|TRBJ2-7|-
CASSLAIRGYEQYF
TGCGCCAGCAGCTTGGCTATCCGGGGTTACGAGCAGTACTTC
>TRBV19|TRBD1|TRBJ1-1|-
CASSIESGTGAKNTEAFF
TGTGCCAGTAGTATAGAGTCCGGGACAGGGGCTAAGAACACTGAAGCTTTCTTT
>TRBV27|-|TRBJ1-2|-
CASSPQTGDYGYTF
TGTGCCAGCAGTCCACAGACGGGGGACTATGGCTACACCTTC
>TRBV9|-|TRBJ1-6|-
CASSVTPAGSPLHF
TGTGCCAGCAGCGTAACCCCTGCAGGGTCACCCCTCCACTTT
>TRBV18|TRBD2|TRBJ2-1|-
CASSPRSELRGDEQFF
TGTGCCAGCTCACCACGCTCGGAGCTACGGGGGGATGAGCAGTTCTTC
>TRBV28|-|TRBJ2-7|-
CASSLPGRRIYEQYF
TGTGCCAGCAGTTTACCAGGGAGGCGGATATACGAGCAGTACTTC
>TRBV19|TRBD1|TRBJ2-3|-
CASKDRGGTDTQYF
TGTGCCAGTAAAGACAGGGGCGGGACAGATACGCAGTATTTT
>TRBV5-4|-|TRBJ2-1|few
CASSRPGLANEQFF
TGTGCCAGCAGCAGACCGGGACTCGCCAATGAGCAGTTCTTC
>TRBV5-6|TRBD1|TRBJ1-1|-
CASSRVQGSTEAFF
TGTGCCAGCAGCCGGGTACAGGGGAGCACTGAAGCTTTCTTT